One sample yielded the 30 T cell receptor beta chains listed below, sequenced in a study of beta chain features in type 1 diabetes. Regarding the study as a whole: Within each of all four CD4+ subsets, Type 1 diabetes patients had TCRB CDR3s that were moderately but significantly shorter.

No antigens are known for them. Expressed TCRB transcripts were sequenced because the entire RNA isolate underwent reverse transcription. Profiled with immunoSEQ multiplex PCR; TCRdb holds only in-frame clones, not every one. The sample contains 300,000 to 450,000 clones, around an eighth of which appear only once. Material: naive CD4+ T cells from blood. The receptors here all came from a woman aged 18-29 years with type 1 diabetes.

This clone was counted only a few times. V is TRBV14 and J is TRBJ1-1; no firm D call. Per germline, CDR1 SGHDN and CDR2 FVKESK. V lost 5 bases to trimming and J lost 4 bases, with 11 bases between them. The CDR3 sequence is 13 residues long. The CDR3 reads CASSERPGTEAFF. The CDR3 coding sequence is TGTGCCAGCAGCGAAAGGCCGGGCACTGAAGCTTTCTTT.

The chain joins TRBV11-2 to TRBJ2-2, with D perhaps TRBD2 (6 bases). This CDR3 is built from 15 residues. The V gene's germline CDR1 is SGHAT and CDR2 FQNNGV. Trimming removed 5 bases at V and 6 bases at J, with 16 bases between. CDR3 amino acids: CASSLRLVGAGELFF. The DNA of the CDR3 is TGTGCCAGCAGCCTAAGACTAGTCGGCGCCGGGGAGCTGTTTTTT.

Remarks on this clone: This sample also contains other DNA sequences that code for the same CDR3. The V call is TRBV9, the J call TRBJ1-5; D unclear. CDR1 is SGDLS and CDR2 is YYNGEE in the germline V gene. V lost 2 bases and J lost 1, with 7 bases in between. This CDR3 has 14 residues. In nucleotides, the CDR3 is TGTGCCAGCAGCGTGGGAGGGAGCAATCAGCCCCAGCATTTT. Translation gives CASSVGGSNQPQHF.

This clone came up a few times. The chain carries TRBV9 and TRBJ2-3; 12 bases fit TRBD2. The CDR3 spans 16 residues. Looked up from germline, CDR1 is SGDLS and CDR2 is YYNGEE. V shed 6 bases, J shed 4 bases, and the junction held 9 bases outside the gene matches. The CDR3 DNA sequence: TGTGCCAGCACCTCGACTAGCGGGAGTATCCCAGATACGCAGTATTTT. This translates into CASTSTSGSIPDTQYF.

The sample holds a few counts of this clone. The chain combines TRBV15 with TRBJ2-7; D is possibly TRBD1 (5 bases). The CDR3 runs to 14 residues. Germline-derived CDR1 and CDR2 are LNHNV and YYDKDF (reference sequence). The V and J ends lost 8 bases and 4 bases respectively, with 18 bases between them. The CDR3 sequence is CATARVSGAYEQYF. CDR3 DNA sequence: TGTGCCACCGCCAGGGTATCGGGCGCATACGAGCAGTACTTC.

In this sample, this clone turned up a few times. This chain connects TRBV5-6 to TRBJ2-5, with D perhaps TRBD2 (6 bases). Germline V CDR1 and CDR2: SGHDT, YYEEEE. The V end was cut by 0 bases, the J end by 5 bases, with 23 bases between. The CDR3 runs to 18 residues. The CDR3 protein is CASSLASWREAPGETQYF. As DNA, the CDR3 is TGTGCCAGCAGCTTGGCCTCTTGGAGGGAGGCCCCCGGGGAGACCCAGTACTTC.

The V gene is TRBV30, the J gene TRBJ1-5, with 7 bases that match TRBD1. Germline V gene sequence: CDR1 GTSNPN, CDR2 SVGIG (reference sequence). The length of the CDR3 is 12 residues. In DNA form, the CDR3 reads TGTGCTTCGAGGGGGCCGGGCCAGCCCCAGCATTTT. Its translation is CASRGPGQPQHF.

The table lists this clone with a few counts. The gene calls are TRBV7-2 and TRBJ2-3, with 9 bases aligning to TRBD2. The junction had 7 bases not matched to a gene; V was cut back by 6 bases and J by 3 bases. This CDR3 has 15 amino acids. Germline V gene lookup returns CDR1 SGHTA and CDR2 FQGNSA. In nucleotides, the CDR3 is TGTGCCAGCAGGGTTAGCGGGGGAAGGACAGATACGCAGTATTTT. This sequence encodes CASRVSGGRTDTQYF.

This clone showed up just a few times. The gene calls are TRBV11-2 and TRBJ2-5; the match to TRBD1 covers 7 bases. Trimming at V came to 5 bases and at J to 5 bases, leaving 8 bases not matched to a gene. Germline V gene sequence: CDR1 SGHAT, CDR2 FQNNGV. The CDR3 has 14 amino acids. This CDR3 is CASSVLTGLETQYF. The CDR3 DNA sequence: TGTGCCAGCAGCGTGCTGACAGGGTTGGAGACCCAGTACTTC.

This clone was detected only a few times. The CDR3 DNA is TGTGCCATCAGTGAGGCAGGTGCGACAGACAAACAAGAGACCCAGTACTTC. It is translated as CAISEAGATDKQETQYF. This chain uses TRBV10-3 with TRBJ2-5, with D possibly being TRBD1 (5 bases). This CDR3 is built from 17 residues. The germline V and J ends were trimmed by 2 bases and 2 bases, with 18 bases remaining between them. Germline lookup yields CDR1 ENHRY and CDR2 SYGVKD.

V is TRBV4-1 and J is TRBJ2-7, with D uncertain. Germline CDR1 is MGHRA and CDR2 is YSYEKL. The CDR3 sequence is 15 residues long. V lost 2 bases, J lost 2 bases, and 13 bases lay in between. This CDR3 reads CASSQPRQKPYEQYF. For the CDR3, the DNA is TGCGCCAGCAGCCAACCGCGGCAAAAACCCTACGAGCAGTACTTC.

The CDR3 nucleotides are TGTGCCAGCGCACAGGGAAATGAGCAGTTCTTC. This encodes CASAQGNEQFF. V is TRBV6-5 and J is TRBJ2-1; TRBD1 might be the D (6 bases). The CDR3 loop spans 11 amino acids. Between the trimmed V and J ends, which lost 8 bases and 7 bases, there was a span of 9 bases. Germline lookup yields CDR1 MNHEY and CDR2 SVGAGI.

This chain connects TRBV6-5 to TRBJ2-5; D is unresolved. Germline V lookup: CDR1 MNHEY, CDR2 SVGAGI. V lost 0 bases and J lost 4, with 9 bases in between. The CDR3 spans 14 residues. CDR3 loop: CASSYSWRAETQYF. The CDR3, as DNA: TGTGCCAGCAGTTACTCGTGGAGAGCAGAGACCCAGTACTTC.

This clone has a handful of counts. CDR3 amino acids: CASSFGTDTQYF. The DNA of the CDR3 is TGTGCCAGCAGCTTCGGGACAGATACGCAGTATTTT. This chain uses TRBV13 with TRBJ2-3; D remains ambiguous. V lost 3 bases and J lost 3, with 4 bases in between. This CDR3 is built from 12 residues. CDR1 and CDR2 from the germline V gene are PRHDT and FYEKMQ (reference sequence).

V is TRBV7-2 and J is TRBJ1-4; 7 bases map to TRBD1. From germline, CDR1 is SGHTA and CDR2 FQGNSA. CDR3 size: 15 residues. The V gene end was trimmed by 5 bases and the J gene end by 5 bases; junction bases not matched to a gene: 8. CDR3 DNA sequence: TGTGCCAGCAGCAGACAAGGGGGCGGCAATGAAAAACTGTTTTTT. This codes for CASSRQGGGNEKLFF. The full variable domain, its missing parts supplied by reference TRBV7-2 and TRBJ1-4, is GAGVSQSPSNKVTEKGKDVELRCDPISGHTALYWYRQSLGQGLEFLIYFQGNSAPDKSGLPSDRFSAERTGGSVSTLTIQRTQQEDSAVYLCASSRQGGGNEKLFFGSGTQLSVL.

The rearrangement joins TRBV6-5 to TRBJ1-2; D is possibly TRBD1 (5 bases). The germline V gene has CDR1 MNHEY and CDR2 SVGAGI. Trimming removed 5 bases at V and 0 bases at J, with 10 bases between. CDR3 size: 14 residues. The DNA of the CDR3 is TGTGCCAGCAGTCGACAGTCCCCTAACTATGGCTACACCTTC. This sequence encodes CASSRQSPNYGYTF.

This clone was picked up a small number of times. V and J are TRBV13 and TRBJ2-5; no definite D call. Trimming left V 5 bases short and J 1 base short, with 11 bases between. The CDR3 loop spans 14 amino acids. Per the germline V gene, CDR1 is PRHDT and CDR2 is FYEKMQ (reference sequence). The CDR3 region has the DNA TGTGCCAGCAGCCTCCCCCGCGTCCAAGAGACCCAGTACTTC. It translates to CASSLPRVQETQYF. The full variable domain, its missing parts supplied by reference TRBV13 and TRBJ2-5, is AAGVIQSPRHLIKEKRETATLKCYPIPRHDTVYWYQQGPGQDPQFLISFYEKMQSDKGSIPDRFSAQQFSDYHSELNMSSLELGDSALYFCASSLPRVQETQYFGPGTRLLVL.

This clone was observed a handful of times. The chain employs TRBV7-3 and TRBJ2-1, with TRBD2 identical over 8 bases. Germline V gene data show CDR1 as SGHTA and CDR2 as FQGTGA. This CDR3 is 17 amino acids long. J lost 2 bases, V lost 1 base, and 7 bases had no gene match. The CDR3: CASSLRSTGGPYNEQFF. CDR3 sequence (DNA): TGTGCCAGCAGCTTAAGGTCCACGGGAGGGCCCTACAATGAGCAGTTCTTC.

This clone was found a few times. V usage is TRBV7-2 and J usage is TRBJ2-7; 9 positions agree with TRBD2. The CDR3 covers 18 residues. The trim removed 5 bases at V and 2 bases at J, leaving 16 bases unmatched. Germline CDR1 and CDR2: SGHTA and FQGNSA. CDR3 sequence reads: CASSQMISRLAETYEQYF. Here the CDR3 DNA reads TGTGCCAGCAGCCAGATGATCTCCCGACTAGCGGAAACCTACGAGCAGTACTTC.

This clone has a handful of counts. Within the sample, other DNA sequences also encode this same CDR3. The chain employs TRBV7-2 and TRBJ2-7, with TRBD1 matching 7 bases. CDR1 is SGHTA and CDR2 is FQGNSA in the germline V gene. The V segment lost 1 base and the J segment 2 bases; nucleotides outside the gene matches: 2. The CDR3 spans 14 residues. CDR3 loop: CASSLGQGAYEQYF. The CDR3 DNA is TGTGCCAGCAGCTTAGGGCAGGGGGCCTACGAGCAGTACTTC.

This clone was observed a handful of times. This rearrangement joins TRBV7-6 to TRBJ1-2, with 9 bases aligning to TRBD1. Germline V gene lookup returns CDR1 SGHVS and CDR2 FNYEAQ. This CDR3 comprises 17 residues. With 5 bases clipped from V and 2 bases from J, the junction kept 12 bases outside the gene matches. The CDR3 loop reads CASSQLIPGQGNYGYTF. The DNA for the CDR3 is TGTGCCAGCAGCCAACTCATCCCGGGACAGGGAAACTATGGCTACACCTTC.

Only a few counts were recorded for this clone. The chain employs TRBV5-1 and TRBJ2-2; a possible D gene is TRBD1 (5 bases). V was shortened by 0 bases and J by 0 bases, with 9 bases between the two germline ends. The CDR3 length is 16 residues. In germline, CDR1 is SGHRS, CDR2 YFSETQ. The CDR3 spells CASSLATRANTGELFF. The CDR3 nucleotides are TGCGCCAGCAGCTTGGCCACCAGGGCGAACACCGGGGAGCTGTTTTTT.

This clone was seen only a few times. V gene TRBV19 combines with J gene TRBJ1-5; perhaps TRBD1 as D (6 bases). The ends were cut back, 1 base at V and 3 bases at J, with 13 bases in the middle. The CDR3 contains 16 residues. The V gene's germline CDR1 is LNHDA and CDR2 SQIVND (reference sequence). CDR3 region: CASSIVGGPSNQPQHF. DNA for the CDR3: TGTGCCAGTAGTATAGTCGGGGGGCCCTCCAATCAGCCCCAGCATTTT.

This chain connects TRBV29-1 to TRBJ2-5, with TRBD1 matching 9 bases. Germline-derived CDR1 and CDR2 are SQVTM and ANQGSEA. The V and J ends lost 4 bases and 5 bases, in that order; junction bases with no gene match: 5. The CDR3 is made up of 13 amino acids. The CDR3, as DNA: TGCAGCGTTGGGACAGGGGCGCTTGAGACCCAGTACTTC. Translating it yields CSVGTGALETQYF. Full variable domain (missing parts from reference TRBV29-1 and TRBJ2-5): SAVISQKPSRDICQRGTSLTIQCQVDSQVTMMFWYRQQPGQSLTLIATANQGSEATYESGFVIDKFPISRPNLTFSTLTVSNMSPEDSSIYLCSVGTGALETQYFGPGTRLLVL.

This clone was observed a handful of times. The gene calls are TRBV9 and TRBJ2-4; TRBD2 matches 9 bases. There are 15 residues in the CDR3. Trimming at V came to 4 bases and at J to 8 bases, leaving 10 bases not matched to a gene. CDR1 and CDR2 (germline): SGDLS, YYNGEE. CDR3: CASSPDGTSLDIQYF. The CDR3 region has the DNA TGTGCCAGCAGCCCAGACGGGACTAGCTTGGACATTCAGTACTTC.

The rearrangement uses TRBV7-9 and TRBJ2-7; possible D gene TRBD1, 5 bases. The CDR3 totals 11 residues. The germline gives CDR1 SEHNR, CDR2 FQNEAQ (reference sequence). V dropped 7 bases and J dropped 4 bases, with 8 bases sitting between them. As DNA, the CDR3 is TGTGCCAGCACCAGGACATACGAGCAGTACTTC. It is translated as CASTRTYEQYF.

This rearrangement joins TRBV5-1 to TRBJ1-1, with D perhaps TRBD1 (6 bases). The ends were cut back, 4 bases at V and 2 bases at J, with 12 bases in the middle. The germline V gene has CDR1 SGHRS and CDR2 YFSETQ. The CDR3 runs 14 residues. The DNA for the CDR3 is TGCGCCAGCAGCGGGACACAAGACAACACTGAAGCTTTCTTT. It codes for CASSGTQDNTEAFF. Full variable domain (rest looked up from reference TRBV5-1 and TRBJ1-1): KAGVTQTPRYLIKTRGQQVTLSCSPISGHRSVSWYQQTPGQGLQFLFEYFSETQRNKGNFPGRFSGRQFSNSRSEMNVSTLELGDSALYLCASSGTQDNTEAFFGQGTRLTVV.

This clone has only a few counts. The chain has TRBV7-2 and TRBJ1-5, with D maybe TRBD1 (5 bases). Trimming shortened V by 3 bases and J by 0 bases, and 9 bases separated the two germline ends. From germline, CDR1 is SGHTA and CDR2 FQGNSA. The CDR3 is made up of 15 amino acids. The CDR3 reads CASSFSTVSNQPQHF. The CDR3 DNA is TGTGCCAGCAGCTTCTCGACAGTTAGCAATCAGCCCCAGCATTTT.

J is TRBJ1-5 and V is TRBV28; D is unresolved. The CDR3 sequence is 15 residues long. V shed 4 bases and J shed 4 bases, with 14 bases lying between them. CDR1 is MDHEN, CDR2 SYDVKM, per germline. The CDR3 sequence is CASSWRAKLNQPQHF. CDR3 nucleotide sequence: TGTGCCAGCAGTTGGAGGGCCAAACTAAATCAGCCCCAGCATTTT.

The chain employs TRBV28 and TRBJ2-1, with D perhaps matching TRBD2 (7 bases). Trimming took off 11 bases at V and 8 bases at J, with 13 bases between the two ends. This CDR3 comprises 11 residues. CDR1 MDHEN and CDR2 SYDVKM come from the germline V gene. The CDR3, as DNA: TGTGCCTCTCGAGGGGGGGATGAGCAGTTCTTC. This gives the protein CASRGGDEQFF. The full variable domain, its missing parts supplied by reference TRBV28 and TRBJ2-1, is DVKVTQSSRYLVKRTGEKVFLECVQDMDHENMFWYRQDPGLGLRLIYFSYDVKMKEKGDIPEGYSVSREKKERFSLILESASTNQTSMYLCASRGGDEQFFGPGTRLTVL.